Below, 29 T cell receptor beta chains from the same sample are listed, as sequenced in a study of T cell responses to AZD1222 COVID-19 vaccine. Data came from immunoSEQ multiplex PCR; TCRdb stores just in-frame clones and leaves some out. The sample carries over 100,000 clones, 80% to 85% recorded once. The material sequenced was peripheral blood, taken on day 0 of AZD1222 vaccination. These receptors were taken from an adult in good health.

This clone has only one observation. J is TRBJ1-4 and V is TRBV5-6; 11 bases map to TRBD1. Germline V gene lookup returns CDR1 SGHDT and CDR2 YYEEEE. There are 19 residues in the CDR3. V shed 4 bases, J shed 3 bases, and the junction held 14 bases outside the gene matches. CDR3 region: CASSLWADRGRSSNEKLFF. The CDR3 DNA follows: TGTGCCAGCAGCCTCTGGGCGGACAGGGGGCGATCGTCTAATGAAAAACTGTTTTTT.

This clone occurred a few times. V gene TRBV6-1 combines with J gene TRBJ1-6; D gene uncertain. The V gene lost 0 bases and the J gene lost 0 bases, with 12 bases spanning the gap. The CDR3 has 18 amino acids. CDR1 MNHNS and CDR2 SASEGT come from the germline V gene. CDR3 nucleotides: TGTGCCAGCAGTGAAGCAAGGATGGCGAGCTCCTATAATTCACCCCTCCACTTT. Translation: CASSEARMASSYNSPLHF.

This chain joins TRBV7-6 and TRBJ1-6; D perhaps matches TRBD1 (6 bases). Germline CDR1 reads SGHVS; CDR2 reads FNYEAQ. The V and J ends lost 5 bases and 7 bases respectively, with 18 bases between them. The CDR3 totals 16 residues. The CDR3 sequence is CASSPRDTGRNSPLHF. The CDR3 bases are TGTGCCAGCAGCCCCCGGGACACAGGAAGGAATTCACCCCTCCACTTT. Combining the CDR3 with reference TRBV7-6 and TRBJ1-6 gives the whole variable domain GAGVSQSPRYKVTKRGQDVALRCDPISGHVSLYWYRQALGQGPEFLTYFNYEAQQDKSGLPNDRFSAERPEGSISTLTIQRTEQRDSAMYRCASSPRDTGRNSPLHFGNGTRLTVT.

The genes are TRBV6-2 or TRBV6-3 and TRBJ2-7; D is ambiguous. Trimming took off 5 bases at V and 9 bases at J, with 11 bases between the two ends. Per germline, CDR1 MNHEY and CDR2 SVGEGT. The CDR3 sequence is 11 residues long. CDR3 bases: TGTGCCAGCAGTCCCTTCCAGGCGCAGTACTTC. It yields the protein CASSPFQAQYF.

The sample holds a few counts of this clone. The chain carries TRBV5-1 and TRBJ2-1, with TRBD2 matching over 10 bases. The J segment lost 8 bases and the V segment lost 4 bases, leaving 9 bases of the junction unmatched. This CDR3 comprises 15 residues. Per the germline V gene, CDR1 is SGHRS and CDR2 is YFSETQ. The CDR3 bases are TGCGCCAGCAGCGGAGCGGGGGGGCTAATCTATGAGCAGTTCTTC. This codes for CASSGAGGLIYEQFF.

The CDR3 DNA reads TGCGCCAGCAGCCACATACAGGGCGGCTATGGCTACACCTTC. It encodes CASSHIQGGYGYTF. The chain is built from TRBV4-3 and TRBJ1-2, with D tentatively TRBD1 (6 bases). The CDR3 runs 14 residues. Germline V gene sequence: CDR1 LGHNA, CDR2 YSLEER. V was trimmed by 3 bases and J by 4 bases, leaving 12 bases between them.

The chain combines TRBV28 with TRBJ1-4; tentative D call: TRBD1 (6 bases). The ends were cut back, 3 bases at V and 6 bases at J, with 11 bases in the middle. The CDR3 has 14 amino acids. Germline CDR1 is MDHEN and CDR2 is SYDVKM. The CDR3 protein is CASSLWTDHEKLFF. The CDR3 DNA is TGTGCCAGCAGTTTGTGGACAGACCATGAAAAACTGTTTTTT.

This clone was counted a few times. V is TRBV28 and J is TRBJ2-2; TRBD1 matches at 9 bases. After removal of 4 bases from V and 8 bases from J, the junction contained 8 bases not matched to a gene. Germline CDR1 and CDR2: MDHEN and SYDVKM. The CDR3 totals 15 residues. CDR3 in DNA: TGTGCCAGCAGTTCGTCCCGGGACAGGGTTGGGGAGCTGTTTTTT. It translates to CASSSSRDRVGELFF.

The genes are TRBV6-5 and TRBJ1-5; 7 nucleotides agree with TRBD1. The germline V gene has CDR1 MNHEY and CDR2 SVGAGI. The CDR3 runs to 14 residues. V trimming: 3 bases; J trimming: 6 bases; junction bases outside the gene matches: 5. The CDR3 is CASSYVAGGQPQHF. CDR3 DNA sequence: TGTGCCAGCAGTTATGTGGCAGGGGGTCAGCCCCAGCATTTT.

This clone was detected only once. V gene TRBV7-3 combines with J gene TRBJ2-1; 9 positions match TRBD1. V dropped 5 bases and J dropped 0; count of bases not matched to a gene: 8. Germline V gene lookup returns CDR1 SGHTA and CDR2 FQGTGA. The CDR3 contains 17 residues. CDR3 sequence reads: CASSPIGQGSSYNEQFF. In DNA form, the CDR3 reads TGTGCCAGCAGCCCTATTGGACAGGGGAGCTCCTACAATGAGCAGTTCTTC.

V gene TRBV18 combines with J gene TRBJ2-2; D possibly matches TRBD1 or TRBD2 (5 bases each). The germline CDR1 and CDR2 sequences are KGHSH and LQKENI. The CDR3 contains 14 residues. V dropped 2 bases and J dropped 2 bases, with 6 bases sitting between them. CDR3 in amino acids: CASSPGTNTGELFF. The CDR3 DNA is TGTGCCAGCTCACCAGGGACCAACACCGGGGAGCTGTTTTTT.

CDR3 amino acids: CASSQGTRDYEQYF. For the CDR3, the DNA is TGCGCCAGCAGCCAAGGGACACGGGACTACGAGCAGTACTTC. The chain links TRBV4-1 to TRBJ2-7; perhaps D is TRBD1 or TRBD2 (5 bases each). This CDR3 has 14 residues. The V end was cut by 1 base, the J end by 3 bases, with 10 bases between. In germline, CDR1 is MGHRA, CDR2 YSYEKL.

The chain employs TRBV28 and TRBJ1-2; possibly TRBD1 for D (6 bases). Trimming took 4 bases from V and 4 from J, leaving 10 bases between them. Per germline, CDR1 MDHEN and CDR2 SYDVKM. This CDR3 has 13 amino acids. The CDR3 region has the DNA TGTGCCAGCAGTTCAGACAGGCCCTATGGCTACACCTTC. It is translated as CASSSDRPYGYTF.

The chain carries TRBV19 and TRBJ1-2, with unresolved D. Germline V gene sequence: CDR1 LNHDA, CDR2 SQIVND (reference sequence). The CDR3 runs 12 residues. The V gene lost 1 base and the J gene lost 5 bases, with 5 bases spanning the gap. The CDR3 DNA is TGTGCCAGTAGTATAGCGACATATGGCTACACCTTC. Translating gives CASSIATYGYTF.

The chain recombines TRBV2 with TRBJ2-7, with 9 bases fitting TRBD1. The V segment lost 6 bases and the J segment 4 bases; nucleotides outside the gene matches: 13. Germline-derived CDR1 and CDR2 are SNHLY and FYNNEI. The CDR3 totals 16 residues. DNA of the CDR3: TGTGCCAGCAGCCCGAGGTTGACAGGGGGGGCGTACGAGCAGTACTTC. Translation gives CASSPRLTGGAYEQYF.

V gene TRBV5-5 combines with J gene TRBJ1-1, with D unresolved. V was clipped by 0 bases and J by 3 bases, with 15 bases between them. From germline, CDR1 is SGHKS and CDR2 YYEKEE (reference sequence). CDR3 length equals 16 residues. The CDR3 bases are TGTGCCAGCAGCTTGGCCGGGAGGTCTCCGGACACTGAAGCTTTCTTT. Its translation: CASSLAGRSPDTEAFF. Full variable domain (outside the CDR3, taken from reference TRBV5-5 and TRBJ1-1): DAGVTQSPTHLIKTRGQQVTLRCSPISGHKSVSWYQQVLGQGPQFIFQYYEKEERGRGNFPDRFSARQFPNYSSELNVNALLLGDSALYLCASSLAGRSPDTEAFFGQGTRLTVV.

This chain links TRBV10-3 with TRBJ2-7; 7 nucleotides agree with TRBD1. The ends lost 9 bases at V and 0 bases at J; junction bases unmatched: 8. The CDR3 is made up of 14 amino acids. Germline V gene sequence: CDR1 ENHRY, CDR2 SYGVKD. For the CDR3, the DNA is TGTGCCATACTGGACCAGGGGGTCTCCTACGAGCAGTACTTC. Protein sequence: CAILDQGVSYEQYF.

V gene TRBV5-1 combines with J gene TRBJ2-7; 7 bases line up with TRBD2. Germline values: CDR1 SGHRS, CDR2 YFSETQ. The CDR3 totals 18 residues. V lost 0 bases, J lost 2 bases, and 14 bases stayed unmatched. DNA of the CDR3: TGCGCCAGCAGCTTGGGGGGCCTAACTAGCGCCTTTACCTACGAGCAGTACTTC. Amino acids: CASSLGGLTSAFTYEQYF.

This chain links TRBV5-1 with TRBJ1-2; D may be TRBD1 (6 bases). The V end was cut by 1 base, the J end by 2 bases, with 18 bases between. The germline gives CDR1 SGHRS, CDR2 YFSETQ. This CDR3 spans 17 amino acids. The CDR3 reads CASSLSGALLWNYGYTF. In DNA, the CDR3 is TGCGCCAGCAGCTTGTCAGGGGCTCTGCTTTGGAACTATGGCTACACCTTC. Combining the CDR3 with reference TRBV5-1 and TRBJ1-2 gives the whole variable domain KAGVTQTPRYLIKTRGQQVTLSCSPISGHRSVSWYQQTPGQGLQFLFEYFSETQRNKGNFPGRFSGRQFSNSRSEMNVSTLELGDSALYLCASSLSGALLWNYGYTFGSGTRLTVV.

The CDR3 region is CASSLEYSDTQYF. Here the CDR3 DNA reads TGTGCCAGCAGCTTAGAGTACTCCGATACGCAGTATTTT. V and J are TRBV7-9 and TRBJ2-3; D gene ambiguous. CDR1 and CDR2 (germline): SEHNR, FQNEAQ (reference sequence). The V gene lost 1 base and the J gene lost 6 bases, with 8 bases spanning the gap. This CDR3 region has 13 residues.

The CDR3 bases are TGCGCCAGCAGCCAAGTCGCGGGGGTAAACAATGAGCAGTTCTTC. Amino acids: CASSQVAGVNNEQFF. The J gene is TRBJ2-1, the V gene TRBV4-1, with 7 bases fitting TRBD2. Germline lookup yields CDR1 MGHRA and CDR2 YSYEKL. V shed 1 base, J shed 5 bases, and the junction held 5 bases outside the gene matches. This CDR3 is built from 15 residues.

The chain links TRBV9 to TRBJ2-7; 8 nucleotides agree with TRBD2. Germline-derived CDR1 and CDR2 are SGDLS and YYNGEE. The length of the CDR3 is 15 residues. Trimming cost V 2 bases and J 4 bases; bases outside gene matches: 8. The CDR3 loop is CASSVGSGNVYEQYF. CDR3 DNA sequence: TGTGCCAGCAGCGTGGGTAGCGGGAACGTTTACGAGCAGTACTTC.

The V gene is TRBV5-6, the J gene TRBJ1-2; 9 bases are shared with TRBD1. Germline V gene data show CDR1 as SGHDT and CDR2 as YYEEEE. The CDR3 extends over 14 amino acids. Unmatched junction bases numbered 10, after V lost 5 bases and J lost 8 bases. CDR3 bases: TGTGCCAGCAGAGATACCGGGACAGGGAGGGGCTACACCTTC. This translates into CASRDTGTGRGYTF.

A remark on this clone: This specimen includes other DNA sequences encoding the same CDR3. The rearrangement links TRBV6-5 to TRBJ1-1; TRBD1 is a possible D gene (6 bases). V was shortened by 6 bases and J by 2 bases, with 10 bases between the two germline ends. Germline assignment: CDR1 MNHEY and CDR2 SVGAGI. This CDR3 has 13 residues. In nucleotides, the CDR3 is TGTGCCAGCAGAGGACAGCTAAACACTGAAGCTTTCTTT. Protein sequence: CASRGQLNTEAFF.

This chain joins TRBV15 and TRBJ2-7; the D is unclear. The V end lost 0 bases, the J end lost 4 bases, and 13 bases lay between the germline ends. This CDR3 is built from 15 residues. The germline V gene has CDR1 LNHNV and CDR2 YYDKDF (reference sequence). CDR3 amino acids: CATSRDLVGTYEQYF. Written as DNA, the CDR3 is TGTGCCACCAGCAGAGATCTCGTCGGAACTTACGAGCAGTACTTC. Drawing the rest from reference TRBV15 and TRBJ2-7, the complete variable domain is DAMVIQNPRYQVTQFGKPVTLSCSQTLNHNVMYWYQQKSSQAPKLLFHYYDKDFNNEADTPDNFQSRRPNTSFCFLDIRSPGLGDTAMYLCATSRDLVGTYEQYFGPGTRLTVT.

The V call is TRBV5-1, the J call TRBJ1-4, with TRBD1 as a possible D gene (5 bases). CDR1 is SGHRS and CDR2 is YFSETQ in the germline V gene. The CDR3 spans 17 residues. Trimming removed 1 base from V and 7 bases from J, with 20 bases in between. The CDR3, as DNA: TGCGCCAGCAGCTTGTCCCCCGGATCGGGGGGGATTGAAAAACTGTTTTTT. As protein: CASSLSPGSGGIEKLFF. Full variable domain (outside the CDR3, taken from reference TRBV5-1 and TRBJ1-4): KAGVTQTPRYLIKTRGQQVTLSCSPISGHRSVSWYQQTPGQGLQFLFEYFSETQRNKGNFPGRFSGRQFSNSRSEMNVSTLELGDSALYLCASSLSPGSGGIEKLFFGSGTQLSVL.

The rearrangement uses TRBV10-3 and TRBJ2-1; D remains ambiguous. V shed 0 bases and J shed 6 bases, with 6 bases lying between them. In germline, CDR1 is ENHRY, CDR2 SYGVKD. The CDR3 is 13 residues long. In DNA form, the CDR3 reads TGTGCCATCAGTGAGTCAAGAACCAATGAGCAGTTCTTC. This encodes CAISESRTNEQFF.

V is TRBV2 and J is TRBJ1-4; D is uncertain. V lost 4 bases to trimming and J lost 8 bases, with 8 bases between them. The CDR3 contains 12 residues. Germline CDR1 is SNHLY and CDR2 is FYNNEI. CDR3 nucleotides: TGTGCCAGCAGTGTAAGGTGGGAAAAACTGTTTTTT. Translating it yields CASSVRWEKLFF.

The chain has TRBV27 and TRBJ1-3; D is unclear. The V end was cut by 6 bases, the J end by 9 bases, with 9 bases between. Germline-derived CDR1 and CDR2 are MNHEY and SMNVEV (reference sequence). CDR3 length: 11 amino acids. The DNA for the CDR3 is TGTGCCAGCAGGGCGGAGGGCACCATATATTTT. The encoded protein is CASRAEGTIYF.